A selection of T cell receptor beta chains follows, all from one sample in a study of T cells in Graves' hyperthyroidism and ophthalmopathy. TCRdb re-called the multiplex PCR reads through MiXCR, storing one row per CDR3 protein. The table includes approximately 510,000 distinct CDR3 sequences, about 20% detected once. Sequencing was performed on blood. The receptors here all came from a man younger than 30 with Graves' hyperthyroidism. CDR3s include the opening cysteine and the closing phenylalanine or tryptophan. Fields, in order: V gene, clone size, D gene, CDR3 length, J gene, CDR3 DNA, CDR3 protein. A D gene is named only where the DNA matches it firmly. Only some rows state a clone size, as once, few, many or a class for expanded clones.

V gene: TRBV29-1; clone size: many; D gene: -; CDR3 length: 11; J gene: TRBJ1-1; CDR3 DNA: TGCAGCGCCGCTACAGGGACTGAAGCTTTCTTT; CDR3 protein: CSAATGTEAFF
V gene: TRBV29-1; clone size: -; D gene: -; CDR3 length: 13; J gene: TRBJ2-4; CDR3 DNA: TGCAGCGTTGACGCAGGAATCCAAAACATTCAGTACTTC; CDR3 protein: CSVDAGIQNIQYF
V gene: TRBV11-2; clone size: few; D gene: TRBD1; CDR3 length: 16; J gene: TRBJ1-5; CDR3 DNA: TGTGCCAGCAGCTTGGGGCCAGACAGGGGCAATCAGCCCCAGCATTTT; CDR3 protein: CASSLGPDRGNQPQHF
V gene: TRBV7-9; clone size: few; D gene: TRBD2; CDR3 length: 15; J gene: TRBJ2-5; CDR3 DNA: TGTGCCAGCAGCGCCCGACTAGCGGGGGTGGAGACCCAGTACTTC; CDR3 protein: CASSARLAGVETQYF
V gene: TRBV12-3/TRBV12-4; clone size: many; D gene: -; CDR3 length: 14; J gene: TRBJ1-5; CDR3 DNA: TGTGCCAGCAGTTCGTTGACAGAGAATCAGCCCCAGCATTTT; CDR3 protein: CASSSLTENQPQHF
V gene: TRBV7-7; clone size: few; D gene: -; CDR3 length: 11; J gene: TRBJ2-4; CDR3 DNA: TGTGCCAGCCGGGTATTGGTCATTCAGTACTTC; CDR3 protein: CASRVLVIQYF
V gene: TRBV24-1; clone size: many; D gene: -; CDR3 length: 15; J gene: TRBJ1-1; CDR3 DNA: TGTGCCACCAGTGACTCGGAGGGGTATCACACTGAAGCTTTCTTT; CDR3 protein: CATSDSEGYHTEAFF
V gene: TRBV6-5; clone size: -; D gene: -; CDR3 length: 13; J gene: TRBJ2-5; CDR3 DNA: TGTGCCAGCAGTTACGGGGCATTAGAGACCCAGTACTTC; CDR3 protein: CASSYGALETQYF
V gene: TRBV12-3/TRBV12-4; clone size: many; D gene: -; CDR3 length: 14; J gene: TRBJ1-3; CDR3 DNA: TGTGCCAGCAGTTCAACAGGGACAGGAAACACCATATATTTT; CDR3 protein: CASSSTGTGNTIYF
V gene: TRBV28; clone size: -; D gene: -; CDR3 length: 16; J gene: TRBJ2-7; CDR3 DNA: TGTGCCAGCAGTATAGGCCCCTCGACGGGCTCCTACGAGCAGTACTTC; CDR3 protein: CASSIGPSTGSYEQYF
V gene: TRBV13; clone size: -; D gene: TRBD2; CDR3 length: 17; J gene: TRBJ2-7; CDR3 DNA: TGTGCCAGCAGCTTAACTAGCGGGGGCCTCGACTCCTACGAGCAGTACTTC; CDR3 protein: CASSLTSGGLDSYEQYF